These 20 T cell receptor beta chains were all obtained from the same sample, sequenced in a study of T cells in Graves' hyperthyroidism and ophthalmopathy. Researchers amplified the TCR beta CDR3 regions from RNA transcripts. RT-PCR in the first round (using the HTBI primer set) targeted the TCR CDR3. Each CDR3 protein is one row after TCRdb ran MiXCR on the multiplex PCR reads. In the table there are roughly 550,000 distinct CDR3 sequences, around 16% of which are singletons. What was sequenced was blood. The receptors here all came from a young woman with Graves' ophthalmopathy.

The chain couples TRBV5-1 to TRBJ2-7; 7 bases fit TRBD2. V was pared by 4 bases and J by 0 bases, with 4 bases of the junction left unmatched. Germline loops: CDR1 SGHRS, CDR2 YFSETQ. The CDR3 length is 14 residues. For the CDR3, the DNA is TGCGCCAGCAGCGCAGGGAGGGTCTCCTACGAGCAGTACTTC. Translation: CASSAGRVSYEQYF.

With respect to this clonotype: Since a much larger clone is just one base distant, this may be a read error. Because it lacks the conserved phenylalanine or tryptophan at the end, this CDR3 is likely a read error. This chain connects TRBV7-2 to TRBJ1-1; the D gene is possibly TRBD1 (5 bases). Germline V CDR1 and CDR2: SGHTA, FQGNSA. V lost 5 bases, J lost 4 bases, and 14 bases lay in between. CDR3 length equals 14 residues. CDR3 DNA: TGTGCCAGCAGCGGCAGGGACGGGGTCACTGAAGCTTTCCTT. Protein product: CASSGRDGVTEAFL.

This chain connects TRBV6-5 to TRBJ2-1; 12 bases line up with TRBD2. Germline CDR1 and CDR2: MNHEY and SVGAGI. The CDR3 runs to 19 residues. Losses at the gene ends were 2 bases for V and 0 bases for J; bases not matched to a gene: 8. CDR3 nucleotide sequence: TGTGCCAGCAGTTACGGGCTAGCGGGAGGGCCGAGCTCCTACAATGAGCAGTTCTTC. This sequence encodes CASSYGLAGGPSSYNEQFF.

This clonotype was counted ten times or more. The V gene is TRBV7-9, the J gene TRBJ2-5; D remains unclear. The CDR3 is 14 residues long. Germline CDR1 SEHNR, CDR2 FQNEAQ (reference sequence). Trimming took 3 bases from V and 2 from J, leaving 10 bases between them. The chain's CDR3 is CASSFMAVQETQYF. The CDR3 coding sequence is TGTGCCAGCAGCTTTATGGCCGTTCAAGAGACCCAGTACTTC.

This clonotype has ten or more counts. This sequence joins TRBV6-2 or TRBV6-3 and TRBJ1-1, with no clear D. The V gene's germline CDR1 is MNHEY and CDR2 SVGEGT. Trimming removed 2 bases from V and 4 bases from J, with 2 bases in between. This CDR3 region has 11 residues. CDR3 in DNA: TGTGCCAGCAGTTACCTCACTGAAGCTTTCTTT. Translated, it gives CASSYLTEAFF.

This clonotype has a count of ten or more. The genes are TRBV20-1 and TRBJ1-1; weak D call: TRBD1 (6 bases). Germline V gene data show CDR1 as DFQATT and CDR2 as SNEGSKA (reference sequence). This CDR3 contains 13 residues. V was pared by 2 bases and J by 6 bases, with 13 bases between. CDR3 region: CSARPPGTPEAFF. CDR3 in DNA: TGCAGTGCTAGACCCCCCGGGACACCTGAAGCTTTCTTT.

The gene calls are TRBV20-1 and TRBJ2-7, with 7 positions matching TRBD1. Trimming at V came to 6 bases and at J to 0 bases, leaving 5 bases not matched to a gene. CDR1 is DFQATT, CDR2 SNEGSKA, per germline (reference sequence). This CDR3 region has 13 residues. This CDR3 reads CSARTGLSYEQYF. In DNA, the CDR3 is TGCAGTGCCCGGACAGGCCTCTCCTACGAGCAGTACTTC.

The V gene is TRBV27, the J gene TRBJ2-1; 9 bases agree with TRBD2. The trim removed 0 bases at V and 9 bases at J, leaving 3 bases unmatched. This CDR3 spans 14 amino acids. From germline, CDR1 is MNHEY and CDR2 SMNVEV (reference sequence). CDR3 in DNA: TGTGCCAGCAGTTTATCGATAGCGGGAGCTGAGCAGTTCTTC. It encodes CASSLSIAGAEQFF.

This clonotype was picked up a small number of times. This sequence joins TRBV6-2 or TRBV6-3 and TRBJ2-3; 7 bases agree with TRBD2. V shed 3 bases, J shed 3 bases, and the junction held 6 bases outside the gene matches. From germline, CDR1 is MNHEY and CDR2 SVGEGT. CDR3 length: 15 amino acids. The CDR3 loop reads CASSYLGGSTDTQYF. The CDR3 DNA reads TGTGCCAGCAGTTATTTGGGCGGGAGTACAGATACGCAGTATTTT.

CDR3 region: CASSPQGGGYF. CDR3 DNA sequence: TGCGCCAGCAGCCCTCAGGGAGGGGGGTACTTC. The V and J genes are TRBV4-3 and TRBJ2-4, with a weak D call TRBD2 (7 bases). CDR1 is LGHNA, CDR2 YSLEER, per germline. Trimming cost V 4 bases and J 15 bases, with 13 bases left between them. The CDR3 has 11 amino acids.

V gene TRBV6-5 combines with J gene TRBJ1-3; D not resolved. V lost 4 bases to trimming and J lost 1 base, with 11 bases between them. Germline V gene data show CDR1 as MNHEY and CDR2 as SVGAGI. This CDR3 contains 15 residues. The CDR3 nucleotides read TGTGCCAGCAGTTCAACCGTATCTTCTGGAAACACCATATATTTT. Translation gives CASSSTVSSGNTIYF.

This clonotype appeared a few times. The chain is built from TRBV6-2 or TRBV6-3 and TRBJ2-3; TRBD1 might be the D (6 bases). The germline gives CDR1 MNHEY, CDR2 SVGEGT. Deletions cut 8 bases from V and 0 bases from J, with 9 bases between. The CDR3 has 13 residues. The CDR3 nucleotides are TGTGCCAGCCGGGGACACAGCACAGATACGCAGTATTTT. This gives the protein CASRGHSTDTQYF.

This clonotype occurred a few times. The V call is TRBV5-4, the J call TRBJ2-5; 8 bases agree with TRBD2. The junction had 1 base not matched to a gene; V was cut back by 4 bases and J by 2 bases. Germline assignment: CDR1 SGHNT and CDR2 YYREEE (reference sequence). The CDR3 is made up of 13 amino acids. CDR3 DNA: TGTGCCAGCAGCCGGGAGGGACAAGAGACCCAGTACTTC. Translation gives CASSREGQETQYF.

In this sample, this clonotype turned up many times. This chain joins TRBV5-1 and TRBJ1-2; TRBD1 matches 7 bases. Unmatched junction bases numbered 8, after V lost 1 base and J lost 5 bases. Germline CDR1 and CDR2: SGHRS and YFSETQ. The CDR3 covers 15 residues. For the CDR3, the DNA is TGCGCCAGCAGCTTGATGACAGGGAGAGGATATGGCTACACCTTC. Amino acids: CASSLMTGRGYGYTF.

This clonotype was observed a handful of times. The rearrangement links TRBV4-1 to TRBJ1-5; TRBD1 might be the D (5 bases). The germline V and J ends were trimmed by 8 bases and 6 bases, with 17 bases remaining between them. In germline, CDR1 is MGHRA, CDR2 YSYEKL. The CDR3 covers 14 residues. The CDR3: CASRDPKVGQPQHF. CDR3 coding DNA: TGCGCCAGCCGGGACCCCAAGGTCGGTCAGCCCCAGCATTTT.

This clonotype was counted ten times or more. This sequence joins TRBV7-2 and TRBJ1-1; D gene uncertain. Per germline, CDR1 SGHTA and CDR2 FQGNSA. V lost 3 bases and J 4 bases, leaving 12 bases between the germline ends. This CDR3 contains 14 residues. The CDR3 DNA sequence: TGTGCCAGCAGCTTCGGCAACGGGCCCACTGAAGCTTTCTTT. Translation gives CASSFGNGPTEAFF.

Ten or more counts support this clonotype. The V call is TRBV28, the J call TRBJ2-7, with D possibly matching TRBD1 (5 bases). Germline CDR1 and CDR2: MDHEN and SYDVKM. The V and J ends lost 5 bases and 0 bases respectively, with 14 bases between them. This CDR3 is 15 amino acids long. The CDR3 DNA is TGTGCCAGCAGTATGACAGCTTATAGCTCCTACGAGCAGTACTTC. Protein product: CASSMTAYSSYEQYF.

The chain recombines TRBV12-3 or TRBV12-4 with TRBJ1-6; D call uncertain. The CDR3 consists of 14 residues. V was trimmed by 6 bases and J by 6 bases, leaving 12 bases between them. In nucleotides, the CDR3 is TGTGCCAGCAGAGGACCTACGGGTAATTCACCCCTCCACTTT. Its protein product is CASRGPTGNSPLHF.

Only a few counts were recorded for this clonotype. This chain links TRBV7-3 with TRBJ2-1; TRBD2 matches at 8 bases. With 6 bases clipped from V and 4 bases from J, the junction kept 8 bases outside the gene matches. The CDR3 runs to 15 residues. Germline CDR1 reads SGHTA; CDR2 reads FQGTGA. DNA for the CDR3: TGTGCCAGCAGTTGGGTACTAGCGGATTACAATGAGCAGTTCTTC. It encodes CASSWVLADYNEQFF.

In this sample, this clonotype turned up a few times. This rearrangement joins TRBV20-1 to TRBJ2-3; D is perhaps TRBD1 or TRBD2 (5 bases each). CDR3 length: 13 residues. The ends were cut back, 6 bases at V and 10 bases at J, with 20 bases in the middle. The germline V gene has CDR1 DFQATT and CDR2 SNEGSKA (reference sequence). The CDR3, as DNA: TGCAGTGCCAGGGAGAACGACGGGTCGCCGCAGTATTTT. Translating gives CSARENDGSPQYF.